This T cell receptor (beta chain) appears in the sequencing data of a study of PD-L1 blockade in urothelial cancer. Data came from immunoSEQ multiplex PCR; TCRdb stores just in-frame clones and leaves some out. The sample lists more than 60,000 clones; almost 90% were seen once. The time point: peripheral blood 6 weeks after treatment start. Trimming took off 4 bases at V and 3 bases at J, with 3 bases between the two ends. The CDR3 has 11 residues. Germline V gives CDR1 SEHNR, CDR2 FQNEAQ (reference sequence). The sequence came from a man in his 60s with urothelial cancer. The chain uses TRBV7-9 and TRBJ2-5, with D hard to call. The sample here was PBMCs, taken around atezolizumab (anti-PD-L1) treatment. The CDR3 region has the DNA TGTGCCAGCAGCTCTGAAGAGACCCAGTACTTC. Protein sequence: CASSSEETQYF.